The 27 T cell receptor beta chains below come from one sample, sequenced in a study of OX40 agonist ivuxolimab in advanced cancers. Data came from immunoSEQ multiplex PCR; TCRdb stores just in-frame clones and leaves some out. The sample holds about 25,000 clones; 70% to 90% are singletons and the top ten take less than 50%. The sequencing used CD4+ or CD8+ T cells sorted from blood, collected in a trial of the OX40 agonist ivuxolimab. These receptors were taken from an adult with an advanced solid tumor such as melanoma, head and neck, liver or kidney cancer.

The chain carries TRBV6-5 and TRBJ2-5, with TRBD2 identical over 8 bases. With 10 bases clipped from V and 4 bases from J, the junction kept 14 bases outside the gene matches. CDR3 length: 15 residues. The germline CDR1 and CDR2 sequences are MNHEY and SVGAGI. The CDR3 sequence is CATRGLSGGGETQYF. The CDR3, as DNA: TGTGCCACCAGGGGTCTCTCCGGGGGGGGAGAGACCCAGTACTTC.

The genes are TRBV6-1 and TRBJ2-7; 8 bases line up with TRBD1. J was trimmed by 2 bases and V by 3 bases; bases with no gene match: 0. The CDR3 has 13 amino acids. The germline V gene has CDR1 MNHNS and CDR2 SASEGT. The CDR3 bases are TGTGCCAGCAGTGAGACAGGGGCCTACGAGCAGTACTTC. This gives the protein CASSETGAYEQYF.

Concerning this clone: Other DNA sequences in the same sample also yield this CDR3. V usage is TRBV5-1 and J usage is TRBJ2-1, with 7 bases fitting TRBD2. Germline V lookup: CDR1 SGHRS, CDR2 YFSETQ. The CDR3 length is 16 residues. V lost 1 base, J lost 2 bases, and 6 bases stayed unmatched. CDR3 sequence: CASSLKLADTYNEQFF. CDR3 sequence (DNA): TGCGCCAGCAGCTTGAAGCTAGCGGACACCTACAATGAGCAGTTCTTC. Full variable domain (remainder filled in from reference TRBV5-1 and TRBJ2-1): KAGVTQTPRYLIKTRGQQVTLSCSPISGHRSVSWYQQTPGQGLQFLFEYFSETQRNKGNFPGRFSGRQFSNSRSEMNVSTLELGDSALYLCASSLKLADTYNEQFFGPGTRLTVL.

The rearrangement joins TRBV7-9 to TRBJ2-3, with TRBD2 matching 11 bases. Trimming took 1 base from V and 4 from J; bases not matched to a gene: 1. This CDR3 is 15 amino acids long. CDR1 and CDR2 (germline): SEHNR, FQNEAQ (reference sequence). DNA for the CDR3: TGTGCCAGCAGCTTAGTTAGCGGGGGGGCAGATACGCAGTATTTT. Translation: CASSLVSGGADTQYF.

The V gene is TRBV13, the J gene TRBJ1-1; D ambiguous. The CDR3 length is 15 residues. Germline V gene data show CDR1 as PRHDT and CDR2 as FYEKMQ (reference sequence). V was clipped by 3 bases and J by 1 base, with 12 bases between them. The CDR3 nucleotides read TGTGCCAGCAGCTTGGTCAGACAAACGAACACTGAAGCTTTCTTT. Protein: CASSLVRQTNTEAFF.

The V call is TRBV4-1, the J call TRBJ1-4, with 9 positions matching TRBD1. J lost 5 bases, V lost 1 base, and 2 bases had no gene match. The germline CDR1 and CDR2 sequences are MGHRA and YSYEKL. The CDR3 has 15 residues. This chain's CDR3 is CASSQGGQGNEKLFF. In DNA form, the CDR3 reads TGCGCCAGCAGCCAAGGGGGACAGGGAAATGAAAAACTGTTTTTT.

This chain uses TRBV10-2 with TRBJ2-2; 11 nucleotides line up with TRBD2. The germline gives CDR1 WSHSY, CDR2 SAAADI. The V gene end was trimmed by 4 bases and the J gene end by 7 bases; junction bases not matched to a gene: 5. This CDR3 has 15 residues. The CDR3 DNA follows: TGCGCCAGCAGTGTAACTAGCGGGAGATACGGGGAGCTGTTTTTT. This translates into CASSVTSGRYGELFF.

This chain uses TRBV4-2 with TRBJ2-7; D is ambiguous. The CDR3 covers 11 residues. Per the germline V gene, CDR1 is LGHNA and CDR2 is YNFKEQ. Deletions cut 3 bases from V and 3 bases from J, with 3 bases between. This CDR3 reads CASSQDYEQYF. The CDR3 DNA reads TGTGCCAGCAGCCAGGACTACGAGCAGTACTTC.

The rearrangement joins TRBV4-1 to TRBJ1-2; 8 nucleotides line up with TRBD1. CDR1 MGHRA and CDR2 YSYEKL come from the germline V gene. The CDR3 has 16 amino acids. Trimming removed 4 bases from V and 6 bases from J; junction bases left unmatched: 13. The CDR3 protein is CASSRPGETGVDGYTF. As DNA, the CDR3 is TGCGCCAGCAGCCGACCGGGGGAGACAGGGGTTGATGGCTACACCTTC.

This clone was counted between two and nine times. The chain links TRBV11-2 to TRBJ1-2; TRBD1 aligns across 7 bases. This CDR3 contains 15 residues. After removal of 5 bases from V and 3 bases from J, the junction contained 9 bases not matched to a gene. Per the germline V gene, CDR1 is SGHAT and CDR2 is FQNNGV. Here the CDR3 reads CASSPQTGSDYGYTF. Here the CDR3 DNA reads TGTGCCAGCAGCCCCCAGACAGGGTCAGACTATGGCTACACCTTC. Combining the CDR3 with reference TRBV11-2 and TRBJ1-2 gives the whole variable domain EAGVAQSPRYKIIEKRQSVAFWCNPISGHATLYWYQQILGQGPKLLIQFQNNGVVDDSQLPKDRFSAERLKGVDSTLKIQPAKLEDSAVYLCASSPQTGSDYGYTFGSGTRLTVV.

V is TRBV29-1 and J is TRBJ1-1; 12 positions agree with TRBD1. After removal of 6 bases from V and 1 base from J, the junction contained 3 bases not matched to a gene. The CDR3 has 14 amino acids. CDR1 and CDR2 from the germline V gene are SQVTM and ANQGSEA. As DNA, the CDR3 is TGCAGCGTGGGACAGGGGGCAACGAACACTGAAGCTTTCTTT. Protein product: CSVGQGATNTEAFF. Complete variable domain (other parts from reference TRBV29-1 and TRBJ1-1): SAVISQKPSRDICQRGTSLTIQCQVDSQVTMMFWYRQQPGQSLTLIATANQGSEATYESGFVIDKFPISRPNLTFSTLTVSNMSPEDSSIYLCSVGQGATNTEAFFGQGTRLTVV.

In its sample, this clone was seen once. Germline and junction disagree at one end, which may indicate a read error. V is TRBV10-2 and J is TRBJ2-7; the D gene is possibly TRBD2 (6 bases). The CDR3 runs to 15 residues. Germline lookup yields CDR1 WSHSY and CDR2 SAAADI. The CDR3 reads CASSYSVGGLDEQYF. Written as DNA, the CDR3 is TGTGCCAGCAGTTACTCTGTCGGGGGTCTTGACGAGCAGTACTTC.

The CDR3 nucleotides read TGTGCCAGCACCCTTTACAGGTCGACTAATGAAAAACTGTTTTTT. Translating gives CASTLYRSTNEKLFF. The genes are TRBV28 and TRBJ1-4; possibly TRBD1 for D (5 bases). The CDR3 contains 15 residues. Germline CDR1 and CDR2: MDHEN and SYDVKM. V dropped 7 bases and J dropped 2 bases, with 14 bases sitting between them.

The genes are TRBV5-6 and TRBJ1-2, with 10 bases fitting TRBD1. The germline CDR1 and CDR2 sequences are SGHDT and YYEEEE. This CDR3 has 15 residues. With V trimmed by 4 bases and J by 6 bases, 9 bases remained unmatched. The CDR3 DNA reads as TGTGCCAGCAGCCCGACCCCGACAGGGGGCAATGGCTACACCTTC. Translating it yields CASSPTPTGGNGYTF. Full variable domain (outside the CDR3, taken from reference TRBV5-6 and TRBJ1-2): DAGVTQSPTHLIKTRGQQVTLRCSPKSGHDTVSWYQQALGQGPQFIFQYYEEEERQRGNFPDRFSGHQFPNYSSELNVNALLLGDSALYLCASSPTPTGGNGYTFGSGTRLTVV.

V usage is TRBV5-8 and J usage is TRBJ1-2; 7 bases agree with TRBD1. CDR3 length: 17 residues. The V gene end was trimmed by 3 bases and the J gene end by 2 bases; junction bases not matched to a gene: 13. CDR1 SGHTS and CDR2 YDEGEE come from the germline V gene. The CDR3 DNA reads TGTGCCAGCAGCTCGCCCTGGGACAGAAAAACCAACTATGGCTACACCTTC. This gives the protein CASSSPWDRKTNYGYTF.

V is TRBV29-1 and J is TRBJ2-1, with 9 bases lining up with TRBD1. The CDR3 loop spans 14 amino acids. V lost 6 bases, J lost 6 bases, and 9 bases stayed unmatched. Germline V gene lookup returns CDR1 SQVTM and CDR2 ANQGSEA. CDR3: CSVDDRGRLNEQFF. DNA of the CDR3: TGCAGCGTGGATGACAGGGGGAGGCTCAATGAGCAGTTCTTC.

V gene TRBV5-1 combines with J gene TRBJ2-7, with 8 bases lining up with TRBD1. V shed 3 bases, J shed 0 bases, and the junction held 2 bases outside the gene matches. Germline V CDR1 and CDR2: SGHRS, YFSETQ. This CDR3 region has 14 residues. CDR3 nucleotide sequence: TGCGCCAGCAGCTGGGACAGGTTCTCCTACGAGCAGTACTTC. Translated: CASSWDRFSYEQYF.

J is TRBJ2-7 and V is TRBV6-6, with unresolved D. The CDR3 runs 12 residues. The V and J ends lost 4 bases and 6 bases respectively, with 10 bases between them. The germline V gene encodes CDR1 MNHNY and CDR2 SVGAGI (reference sequence). DNA of the CDR3: TGTGCCAGCAGTTGGCAGGTATCCGAGCAGTACTTC. It specifies CASSWQVSEQYF.

The chain is built from TRBV5-1 and TRBJ1-5, with D possibly TRBD1 on 6 matching bases. Germline V lookup: CDR1 SGHRS, CDR2 YFSETQ. The CDR3 totals 11 residues. V lost 7 bases and J lost 6, with 8 bases in between. CDR3 sequence: CASQGSQPQHF. In DNA form, the CDR3 reads TGCGCCAGCCAGGGGTCTCAGCCCCAGCATTTT.

This chain uses TRBV5-1 with TRBJ1-2; tentatively, D is TRBD1 (6 bases). The CDR3 runs 14 residues. Per germline, CDR1 SGHRS and CDR2 YFSETQ. Between the trimmed V and J ends, which lost 6 bases and 2 bases, there was a span of 14 bases. The CDR3 is CASMGQGQNYGYTF. Here the CDR3 DNA reads TGCGCCAGCATGGGGCAGGGGCAAAACTATGGCTACACCTTC. The full variable domain, in which reference TRBV5-1 and TRBJ1-2 provide the parts outside the CDR3, is KAGVTQTPRYLIKTRGQQVTLSCSPISGHRSVSWYQQTPGQGLQFLFEYFSETQRNKGNFPGRFSGRQFSNSRSEMNVSTLELGDSALYLCASMGQGQNYGYTFGSGTRLTVV.

V is TRBV6-5 and J is TRBJ2-3, with 14 nucleotides matching TRBD2. Germline V gives CDR1 MNHEY, CDR2 SVGAGI. CDR3 length equals 15 residues. With V trimmed by 2 bases and J by 8 bases, 3 bases remained unmatched. CDR3 nucleotide sequence: TGTGCCAGCAGTTACGCCGGACTAGCGGGAGGTACGCAGTATTTT. Protein: CASSYAGLAGGTQYF.

The V and J genes are TRBV19 and TRBJ2-1, with a tentative D call TRBD1 (7 bases). This CDR3 region has 13 residues. Trimming took off 7 bases at V and 3 bases at J, with 10 bases between the two ends. CDR1 LNHDA and CDR2 SQIVND come from the germline V gene (reference sequence). CDR3: CASNQGGYNEQFF. The CDR3 region has the DNA TGTGCCAGTAACCAGGGGGGCTACAATGAGCAGTTCTTC. Full variable domain (remainder filled in from reference TRBV19 and TRBJ2-1): DGGITQSPKYLFRKEGQNVTLSCEQNLNHDAMYWYRQDPGQGLRLIYYSQIVNDFQKGDIAEGYSVSREKKESFPLTVTSAQKNPTAFYLCASNQGGYNEQFFGPGTRLTVL.

Note on this clone: Other nucleotide sequences in the sample specify the same CDR3. The V call is TRBV4-1, the J call TRBJ2-7, with 7 bases identical to TRBD2. The V and J ends lost 3 bases and 6 bases, in that order; junction bases with no gene match: 2. Germline V gives CDR1 MGHRA, CDR2 YSYEKL. The CDR3 extends over 12 amino acids. DNA for the CDR3: TGCGCCAGCAGCCAGGGGGGGGGCGAGCAGTACTTC. Translated, it gives CASSQGGGEQYF.

This clone was found a few times. The genes are TRBV27 and TRBJ2-7, with 7 nucleotides matching TRBD1. CDR1 and CDR2 from the germline V gene are MNHEY and SMNVEV (reference sequence). This CDR3 is built from 13 residues. The J segment lost 4 bases and the V segment lost 2 bases, leaving 2 bases of the junction unmatched. CDR3 protein: CASSLGTEYEQYF. CDR3 sequence (DNA): TGTGCCAGCAGTTTAGGGACAGAGTACGAGCAGTACTTC.

A remark on this clone: The same CDR3 can be traced to other DNA sequences in this sample. The chain is built from TRBV7-8 and TRBJ2-2; 7 nucleotides match TRBD2. Germline trimming cut 8 bases from V and 1 base from J; bases unmatched to any gene: 7. The CDR3 is 15 amino acids. Germline CDR1 reads SGHVS; CDR2 reads FQNEAQ. CDR3 sequence: CASSPGGGNTGELFF. The CDR3 region has the DNA TGTGCCAGCTCCCCCGGCGGGGGGAACACCGGGGAGCTGTTTTTT.

This chain joins TRBV7-8 and TRBJ1-5; 7 nucleotides align to TRBD1. The J segment lost 4 bases and the V segment lost 3 bases, leaving 6 bases of the junction unmatched. The V gene's germline CDR1 is SGHVS and CDR2 FQNEAQ. The CDR3 is 15 residues long. The CDR3 is CASSLYPGGNQPQHF. Written as DNA, the CDR3 is TGTGCCAGCAGCTTGTATCCAGGGGGGAATCAGCCCCAGCATTTT. Full variable domain (rest looked up from reference TRBV7-8 and TRBJ1-5): GAGVSQSPRYKVAKRGQDVALRCDPISGHVSLFWYQQALGQGPEFLTYFQNEAQLDKSGLPSDRFFAERPEGSVSTLKIQRTQQEDSAVYLCASSLYPGGNQPQHFGDGTRLSIL.

The chain recombines TRBV7-9 with TRBJ2-7; D is unresolved. CDR1 SEHNR and CDR2 FQNEAQ come from the germline V gene (reference sequence). CDR3 length equals 12 residues. Trimming left V 1 base short and J 2 bases short, with 3 bases between. This chain's CDR3 is CASSLVPYEQYF. CDR3 coding DNA: TGTGCCAGCAGCTTAGTCCCCTACGAGCAGTACTTC.